The source of this TCR beta chain is a study of T cells in Graves' hyperthyroidism and ophthalmopathy. RNA transcripts were the template for amplifying TCR beta CDR3 regions. The HTBI primer set drove a first-round RT-PCR of the TCR CDR3. MiXCR, applied by TCRdb to the multiplex PCR reads, yields one record per CDR3 protein. Of about 600,000 distinct CDR3 sequences in the sample, 16% were seen once. Ophthalmopathy cases met thresholds of Clinical Activity Score at least 3, NOSPECS grade at least 4 and duration under 3 months. Concerning this clonotype: Its antigen is not identified. This may be a read error: a much more frequent sequence differs by one nucleotide. The conserved phenylalanine or tryptophan normally closing the CDR3 is absent here, so this likely arose from a read error.

Study conclusions and caveats: A model of 13 V-J pairs discriminated ophthalmopathy from stable hyperthyroidism. Most thyroid clonotypes that were expanded above 0.001 also turned up in blood.

Material: blood. The TCR was taken from a woman in her thirties or forties with Graves' ophthalmopathy.

In DNA form, the CDR3 reads TGCGCCAGCAGCTTGCGGACAGGGGGCCTCGAGCAGTACCTC. Its translation is CASSLRTGGLEQYL. V is TRBV5-1 and J is TRBJ2-7; 11 positions agree with TRBD1. Germline V lookup: CDR1 SGHRS, CDR2 YFSETQ. This CDR3 has 14 amino acids. V lost 1 base to trimming and J lost 6 bases; unmatched junction nucleotides: 3.